The 15 T cell receptor beta chains below were found in one sample sequenced in a study of glioma-infiltrating T cells after dendritic cell vaccination listed by TCRdb under 2016. This specimen's time point label, interpreted: after dendritic cell vaccination, including at tumor progression/relapse. Libraries were prepared through the immunoSEQ multiplex PCR assay. The immuneACCESS repertoire file appears here via TCRdb, limited to in-frame rearrangements. These files lack a portion of the clones; in checked studies, under half of the deficit traces to unresolved V genes, and the cause of the others is not known. Present in this sample are 75,000 to 85,000 clones, roughly 84% of which were seen just once. Of the sample, 2% to 2.5% is held by the ten largest clones. The sample was blood, taken after dendritic cell vaccination. These receptors all come from a human donor with glioblastoma.

This chain links TRBV7-9 with TRBJ2-3; 14 positions agree with TRBD2. The junction had 7 bases not matched to a gene; V was cut back by 5 bases and J by 6 bases. Germline CDR1 SEHNR, CDR2 FQNEAQ (reference sequence). The length of the CDR3 is 16 residues. The CDR3 loop reads CASSMGTSGSVDTQYF. The CDR3 DNA follows: TGTGCCAGCAGCATGGGGACTAGCGGGAGTGTCGATACGCAGTATTTT.

This clone was seen only once. The rearrangement uses TRBV9 and TRBJ2-3, with 7 bases identical to TRBD1. The CDR3 is 15 residues long. Germline assignment: CDR1 SGDLS and CDR2 YYNGEE. Unmatched junction bases numbered 9, after V lost 2 bases and J lost 6 bases. The DNA for the CDR3 is TGTGCCAGCAGCGTCACAGGGGACGTCTCGGATACGCAGTATTTT. This gives the protein CASSVTGDVSDTQYF.

The chain uses TRBV19 and TRBJ1-1; 8 positions match TRBD1. V lost 4 bases, J lost 5 bases, and 6 bases stayed unmatched. Germline lookup yields CDR1 LNHDA and CDR2 SQIVND (reference sequence). The CDR3 runs 14 residues. For the CDR3, the DNA is TGTGCCAGTAGTACGGACAGGGCTAAAACTGAAGCTTTCTTT. It yields the protein CASSTDRAKTEAFF.

The V call is TRBV7-8, the J call TRBJ2-5; D perhaps matches TRBD1 (5 bases). The end of the DNA aligns better with TRBJ2-7, so the J call may be wrong. CDR3 size: 15 residues. CDR1 SGHVS and CDR2 FQNEAQ come from the germline V gene. Here the CDR3 reads CASSPRGRALDEQYF. The CDR3 DNA reads TGTGCCAGCAGCCCAAGAGGCAGGGCCCTAGACGAGCAGTACTTC.

The chain combines TRBV27 with TRBJ2-7; 8 nucleotides align to TRBD2. Germline loops: CDR1 MNHEY, CDR2 SMNVEV (reference sequence). This CDR3 comprises 13 residues. V was pared by 2 bases and J by 6 bases, with 3 bases of the junction left unmatched. This CDR3 is CASSLQRGLEQYF. Here the CDR3 DNA reads TGTGCCAGCAGTTTACAGCGGGGGCTCGAGCAGTACTTC.

The rearrangement uses TRBV11-3 and TRBJ2-1; 7 nucleotides align to TRBD2. Germline assignment: CDR1 SGHNT and CDR2 YENEEA. Trimming removed 10 bases from V and 7 bases from J; junction bases left unmatched: 10. The CDR3 sequence is 13 residues long. CDR3 sequence reads: CATAGTKGNEQFF. CDR3 nucleotide sequence: TGTGCCACAGCCGGGACTAAAGGGAATGAGCAGTTCTTC.

The chain has TRBV28 and TRBJ1-4; 8 positions match TRBD1. CDR3 length: 14 residues. V lost 8 bases, J lost 5 bases, and 7 bases stayed unmatched. CDR1 and CDR2 (germline): MDHEN, SYDVKM. The CDR3 DNA follows: TGTGCCAGCTTTCCGGGACAGGCCAATGAAAAACTGTTTTTT. Protein sequence: CASFPGQANEKLFF.

J is TRBJ1-6 and V is TRBV5-5; 7 positions match TRBD1. V was pared by 4 bases and J by 8 bases, with 9 bases of the junction left unmatched. Germline assignment: CDR1 SGHKS and CDR2 YYEKEE (reference sequence). The CDR3 spans 15 residues. CDR3 DNA sequence: TGTGCCAGCAGCATTCGGACAGGAGATGATTCACCCCTCCACTTT. Its translation is CASSIRTGDDSPLHF.

The V and J genes are TRBV14 and TRBJ1-2; TRBD1 is a possible D gene (6 bases). V lost 5 bases to trimming and J lost 4 bases, with 17 bases between them. This CDR3 has 15 residues. Germline CDR1 and CDR2: SGHDN and FVKESK. The CDR3: CASSSALTGFYGYTF. The CDR3 nucleotides are TGTGCCAGCAGCTCCGCCTTGACAGGCTTCTATGGCTACACCTTC.

This sequence joins TRBV5-1 and TRBJ1-2; TRBD1 matches 8 bases. CDR1 and CDR2 (germline): SGHRS, YFSETQ. Germline trimming cut 0 bases from V and 4 bases from J; bases unmatched to any gene: 2. CDR3 length: 14 amino acids. DNA for the CDR3: TGCGCCAGCAGCTTGGGACAGGGGATCTATGGCTACACCTTC. It yields the protein CASSLGQGIYGYTF.

A single count supports this clone. The chain couples TRBV5-1 to TRBJ2-5; 10 nucleotides agree with TRBD2. Germline CDR1 SGHRS, CDR2 YFSETQ. This CDR3 region has 16 residues. V lost 2 bases and J lost 1; bases outside the gene matches: 5. As DNA, the CDR3 is TGCGCCAGCAGCTTTGGGCTAGCGGGAGCCCAAGAGACCCAGTACTTC. Its protein product is CASSFGLAGAQETQYF.

The rearrangement uses TRBV6-6 and TRBJ1-1; possible D gene TRBD1, 6 bases. The CDR3 totals 13 residues. V was cut by 6 bases and J by 5 bases, with 13 bases left in between. In germline, CDR1 is MNHNY, CDR2 SVGAGI (reference sequence). CDR3 DNA: TGTGCCAGCAGGCCCACAGGGAAAACTGAAGCTTTCTTT. Protein product: CASRPTGKTEAFF.

The genes are TRBV10-3 and TRBJ1-1; TRBD1 matches 10 bases. The ends lost 3 bases at V and 2 bases at J; junction bases unmatched: 9. Per the germline V gene, CDR1 is ENHRY and CDR2 is SYGVKD. This CDR3 contains 17 residues. The CDR3 reads CAISEPGQGTSNTEAFF. The CDR3 DNA reads TGTGCCATCAGTGAACCGGGACAGGGGACTTCAAACACTGAAGCTTTCTTT.

This clone has more than one count but fewer than ten. The same CDR3 can be traced to other DNA sequences in this sample. The chain is built from TRBV19 and TRBJ1-5; D may be TRBD1 (5 bases). Between the trimmed V and J ends, which lost 3 bases and 5 bases, there was a span of 11 bases. The CDR3 totals 14 residues. Looked up from germline, CDR1 is LNHDA and CDR2 is SQIVND (reference sequence). The CDR3 region has the DNA TGTGCCAGTAGTATCCGGGGGGGGGATCAGCCCCAGCATTTT. This sequence encodes CASSIRGGDQPQHF.

This clone was counted a single time. V usage is TRBV2 and J usage is TRBJ1-2; no reliable D call. Trimming removed 4 bases at V and 2 bases at J, with 8 bases between. Germline V gene sequence: CDR1 SNHLY, CDR2 FYNNEI. The CDR3 length is 13 residues. The CDR3 here is CASSGGGNYGYTF. The CDR3, as DNA: TGTGCCAGCAGTGGGGGAGGAAACTATGGCTACACCTTC.